This T cell receptor beta chain was sequenced during a study of cytomegalovirus exposure and HLA in healthy donors. PCR involved 60 Vbeta and 13 Jbeta primers. Clones were sequenced by immunoSEQ multiplex PCR, and TCRdb holds only the in-frame ones, with some missing. This sample carries 90,000 to 120,000 clones, with about 0.59% going to the ten biggest clones. Between the trimmed V and J ends, which lost 5 bases and 7 bases, there was a span of 22 bases. CDR1 SGHTS and CDR2 YDEGEE come from the germline V gene. The CDR3 consists of 16 residues. The receptor comes from a man between 45 and 60 years old in good health and CMV-seronegative. V and J are TRBV5-8 and TRBJ1-5; the D gene is possibly TRBD1 (6 bases). The sample comprised PBMCs. The CDR3 is CASSQVGGGSQQPQHF. CDR3 in DNA: TGTGCCAGCAGTCAAGTGGGGGGCGGGAGTCAACAGCCCCAGCATTTT. The full variable domain, in which reference TRBV5-8 and TRBJ1-5 provide the parts outside the CDR3, is EAGVTQSPTHLIKTRGQQATLRCSPISGHTSVYWYQQALGLGLQFLLWYDEGEERNRGNFPPRFSGRQFPNYSSELNVNALELEDSALYLCASSQVGGGSQQPQHFGDGTRLSIL.